The clone carrying this T cell receptor (beta chain) was recorded a few times. Its antigen is not identified. In TCRdb, the 5' RACE reads were re-called with MiXCR into one record per CDR3 protein. The profile shows 400,000 to 500,000 distinct CDR3 sequences, 14% of them singletons. The data were taken from a study of identical twins. Findings and caveats of the study: Models underestimated TCR alpha sharing (out-of-frame) in monozygotic twins. Abundant cord blood beta clonotypes carried fewer insertions; memory repertoires showed none. Among beta out-of-frame sequences, excess sharing between twins appeared weaker.

With 7 bases clipped from V and 6 bases from J, the junction kept 12 bases outside the gene matches. Germline-derived CDR1 and CDR2 are SNHLY and FYNNEI. CDR3 size: 15 residues. This sample also belongs to another study, concerning yellow fever vaccine responses in identical twins. As that report states: It has been reported that, in twins, the vaccine T cell response seemed partly convergent and partly personalized.

The clonotype comes from a woman aged 18-29 years in good health. The chain couples TRBV2 to TRBJ2-1; 7 bases line up with TRBD1. What was sequenced was CD4+ T cells sorted from blood. CDR3 nucleotides: TGTGCCAGCACCCCCCGACAGGGTTGGGGCAATGAGCAGTTCTTC. Encoded protein: CASTPRQGWGNEQFF.